The sequence of this TCR beta chain was determined in a study of cytomegalovirus exposure and HLA in healthy donors (dated by TCRdb to about 2017). Notes on the research overall: According to an earlier analysis of several hundred of the donors, some 180 million T cells yielded 120 million or so unique TCR beta sequences and around 280 Gb of sequence data. An early release covering about 600 HLA-typed donors comprised roughly 300 gigabases of sequencing data and approximately 85 million unique TCR sequences. Of the 300 to 500 genotyped donors, roughly 76% were placed in the genetic ancestry cluster associated with self-reported Caucasian donors. The study aimed to test whether signatures of past pathogen exposure could be identified by cataloging public T cell receptors. The study used immunosequencing to profile the T cell repertoires of 600 to 850 subjects and linked those repertoires to cytomegalovirus serostatus. In addition to the first cohort of around 670 subjects, a separate validation cohort of around 110 different subjects was used. The study combined high-throughput TCR immunosequencing, statistical association of individual TCRs with disease status, and machine learning to predict cytomegalovirus infection status. In a later analysis, previously published TCR beta repertoires from hundreds of donors were re-analyzed and high-resolution HLA genotyping was added so that TCR occurrence patterns could be studied. The later analysis used no new phenotypic data to find candidate immune exposures, relying instead on TCR beta sequences and their occurrence across donors. To decide whether each TCR beta V gene segment behaved as functional or pseudogenic, an earlier analysis of fewer than 750 of the donors relied on high-throughput TCR beta sequencing. Donor age, sex, ethnicity and CMV serostatus were collected together with the repertoire data. Genome-wide SNP genotypes for about 65% of the roughly 670 donors were used in a later genetic analysis, which treated that subset as a discovery cohort. All discovery cohort repertoires had been generated on a single sequencing platform. HLA typing covered class I and class II loci at four-digit resolution. Typing coverage differed by locus: A, B, C, DRB1 and DQB1 were typed in about 629-630 donors, DQA1 in approximately 520, DPA1 in over 600, and DPB1 in 450 to 480. Because of strong linkage in the cohort, roughly five DR-DQ haplotypes were treated as single units for association and clustering. On average, 235,054 unique TCR beta nucleotide sequences were sequenced per donor among a few hundred genotyped donors of the cohort, with 15% to 20% of those sequences being non-productive. Overall study outcomes, separate from this receptor: Across donors, most TCR sequences were observed very rarely, whereas some public TCRs were present in many individuals. A group of highly shared sequence variants was considered likely to be a technical artifact of the sequencing pipeline. Immune exposure information for the cohort was limited to CMV serostatus. The cohort was sequenced for TCR beta chains only, and without alpha or paired-chain data the features that could be detected were limited. A later genetic analysis associated a missense DCLRE1C variant with V-gene and J-gene trimming of TCR beta chains, and an independent cohort replicated the association. The study listed 150 to 200 TCR beta chains as associated with cytomegalovirus. According to a later analysis, most CMV-associated TCR beta chains appeared to be HLA-restricted, and the HLA associations seemed to be driven largely by CMV exposure. In vitro tests confirmed that a few of the cytomegalovirus-associated TCR beta chains recognize cytomegalovirus antigens. A further reported finding was that TCR beta sequences accurately predicted the HLA-A and HLA-B alleles for most subjects in the first cohort. The presence/absence analyses assumed that sequencing depth was roughly uniform across donors, and that assumption may not be true. A later analysis found that TCR association rates varied across HLA loci, with DRB1 alleles showing the most associated TCRs and HLA-C alleles the fewest. The earlier analysis of about 600 of the donors excluded roughly 17 rarely observed V segments, including chromosome 9 orphons, because counts were too low. When HLA alleles, especially DR and DQ, strongly co-occurred, TCR associations were difficult to assign to individual alleles. At a false discovery rate of 0.05, a later analysis linked roughly 17,000 TCR beta sequences to specific HLA alleles. In a later genetic analysis, fewer N-insertions in productive TCRs were reported among donors in an Asian-associated ancestry cluster than the roughly 710-donor mean. In a later analysis, HLA-associated TCR beta chains showed more clonal expansion and lower generation probabilities than non-associated chains that were equally common. Correlated functional status among segregating V segments might be attributable to linkage disequilibrium, but an unknown experimental factor could not be ruled out. Because some donors lacked HLA typing at each locus, the association tests relied only on the typed subset. Several of the top co-occurrence clusters appeared to be linked to parvovirus B19, influenza, CMV and Epstein-Barr virus, according to a later analysis. It was suggested by the authors that the approach could potentially be generalized to other disease states and immunological phenotypes. An earlier analysis of approximately 600 of the donors showed that most TCR beta V segments appeared in productive rearrangements either about 87% or about 30% of the time, which broadly matched IMGT annotations. In both the original and validation cohorts, the classifier was reported to diagnose cytomegalovirus status with high specificity and sensitivity. Some IMGT-functional V segments, including TRBV6-2 and TRBV6-3, could not be told apart with the 87-base-pair reads, so those segments were excluded.

Concerning this clone: Its antigen is still unknown. No much larger clonotype is one base removed from it; base qualities were not supplied.

The library relied on the immunoSEQ multiplex PCR assay. For the multiplex PCR, a mixture combining 60 forward primers for TCR Vbeta segments and 13 reverse primers for TCR Jbeta segments was used. Amplification of the CDR3 region of rearranged TCR beta genes was performed with a multiplex PCR assay on genomic DNA. On the Illumina HiSeq System, the amplified TCR beta libraries were sequenced as 87-base-pair reads. The paper's processing steps were these. Across the 600 to 700 repertoires, a later analysis counted some 80 million unique TCR beta chains, roughly 11 million of which were shared by at least two donors. Raw reads were error-corrected and collapsed into unique sequences by a nearest-neighbor algorithm in which closely related sequences were merged to remove PCR and sequencing errors. V, D and J gene segments were assigned by aligning CDR3 sequences to IMGT reference sequences. For a sequence to be retained, a match of at least six nucleotides was required to both a V gene segment and a J gene segment. Rearrangements were called productive when the CDR3 lacked stop codons and stayed in frame with V and J; all others were non-productive. Following IMGT convention, CDR3 was defined as the stretch from the second conserved V-encoded cysteine up to the conserved J-encoded phenylalanine. In an earlier analysis of approximately 500 of the donors, sequences lacking an unambiguous match to a single V gene segment were excluded. An earlier analysis of 587 of the donors called V segments functional above 56.7% productive rearrangements and segregating when the between-donor standard deviation exceeded 5%. A statistical classification framework was built for diagnosing cytomegalovirus status from the catalog of TCR beta chain sequences. V and J gene assignment, in a later analysis, came from comparing TCR nucleotide sequences with IMGT/GENE-DB human TR gene sequences. The TCRdist pipeline was used in a later analysis to assign CDR3 sequences and most-parsimonious VDJ recombination scenarios. In a later analysis, each TCR beta chain was defined by its CDR3 amino acid sequence together with its V-gene family, and reads lacking a unique V-gene family were excluded. In a later analysis, fewer than 650 highly shared, low-generation-probability nucleotide sequences were removed to address suspected cross-contamination and a sequencing artifact. In a later analysis, a clonal expansion index was calculated for each public chain from normalized within-repertoire ranks of inferred template counts. In a later analysis, generation probabilities were computed with a VDJ recombination model fitted to out-of-frame rearrangements, and the resulting probabilities were checked against IGoR. A later analysis scored TCR-TCR, TCR-HLA and TCR-CMV co-occurrence with hypergeometric tests, applying a repertoire-size bias correction to TCR pairs. In a later analysis, false discovery rates were estimated by permuting HLA or CMV assignments 20 times. A later analysis grouped co-occurring TCRs with DBSCAN, adding TCRdist sequence similarity when clustering within HLA-allele-positive subsets. Repertoires with fewer than 30,000 or more than 120,000 public chains were left out of co-occurrence clustering, as were about 5 repertoires with anomalous nucleotide sharing. TCRdb limited this immuneACCESS table to in-frame rearrangements with V and J called. A share of clones is missing; checked studies link under half to unresolved V genes, and the rest is unexplained. That table supplies the V and J calls and clone size; D and trimming were determined from the DNA. The sample table holds tens of thousands of clones, of which 73% were seen once. The ten biggest clones cover 5.4% of the sample.

V is clipped by 2 bases and J by 4 bases, and the sequence between their germline boundaries is 17 bases long. For CDR1 and CDR2, the germline V gene lists SGDLS and YYNGEE. The cysteine opens and the phenylalanine closes a CDR3 of 16 amino acids. The DNA shown is the 48-base CDR3, in frame from base 1. The cohort consisted of 650 to 850 healthy bone marrow donors. Cohort members were all nominally healthy when sampled, although unrecorded immune exposures were likely present. The donor tested CMV seronegative, placing the donor among the 350 to 400 seronegative members of the cohort. Each donor provided a peripheral blood sample, and peripheral blood mononuclear cells were used for TCR beta sequencing. Genomic DNA extraction from the blood cell samples was performed with the Qiagen DNeasy Blood Extraction Kit.

The clonotype was recovered from a man aged 50 or older in good health and CMV-seronegative. The sequenced sample consisted of PBMCs. Recombination linked TRBV9 to TRBJ2-3; perhaps TRBD2 is the D gene, with 5 bases matching. This receptor carries the CDR3 CASSVSLLVSADTQYF. The nucleotides read TGTGCCAGCAGCGTTTCCTTACTAGTCAGCGCAGATACGCAGTATTTT.